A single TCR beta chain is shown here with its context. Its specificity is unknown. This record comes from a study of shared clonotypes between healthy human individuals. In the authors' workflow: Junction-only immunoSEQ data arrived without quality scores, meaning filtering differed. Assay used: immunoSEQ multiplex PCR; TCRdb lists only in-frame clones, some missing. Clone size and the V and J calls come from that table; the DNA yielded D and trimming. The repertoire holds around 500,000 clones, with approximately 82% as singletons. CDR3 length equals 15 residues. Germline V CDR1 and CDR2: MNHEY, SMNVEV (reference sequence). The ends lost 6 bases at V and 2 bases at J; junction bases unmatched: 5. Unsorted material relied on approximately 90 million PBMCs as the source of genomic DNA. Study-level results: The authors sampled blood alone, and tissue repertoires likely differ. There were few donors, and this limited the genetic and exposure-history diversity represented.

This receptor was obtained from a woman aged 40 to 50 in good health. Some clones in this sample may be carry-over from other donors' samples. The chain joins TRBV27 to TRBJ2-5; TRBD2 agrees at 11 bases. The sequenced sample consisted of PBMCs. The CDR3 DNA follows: TGTGCCAGCAGGAGACTAGCGGGAAGACAAGAGACCCAGTACTTC. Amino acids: CASRRLAGRQETQYF.